Each of the 30 T cell receptor beta chains below was sequenced from the same sample in a study of cytomegalovirus exposure and HLA in healthy donors. The PCR contained 60 Vbeta and 13 Jbeta primers. Assay: immunoSEQ multiplex PCR; the TCRdb copy retains only in-frame clones and omits some. This repertoire shows roughly 100,000 clones, roughly three fifths found once; its top ten account for around 3.9%. The material sequenced was PBMCs. These TCRs come from a man aged 25-40 years in good health and CMV-seropositive.

This clone has more than one count but fewer than ten. The gene calls are TRBV19 and TRBJ2-1; 12 bases align to TRBD2. Germline V lookup: CDR1 LNHDA, CDR2 SQIVND (reference sequence). The CDR3 covers 13 residues. V shed 4 bases and J 10 bases; nucleotides not matched to a gene: 2. The CDR3 nucleotides are TGTGCCAGTAGTAAGGGGACTAGCGGGGAGCAGTTCTTC. Translated: CASSKGTSGEQFF. The full variable domain, its missing parts supplied by reference TRBV19 and TRBJ2-1, is DGGITQSPKYLFRKEGQNVTLSCEQNLNHDAMYWYRQDPGQGLRLIYYSQIVNDFQKGDIAEGYSVSREKKESFPLTVTSAQKNPTAFYLCASSKGTSGEQFFGPGTRLTVL.

V and J are TRBV5-6 and TRBJ2-2; the D gene is possibly TRBD2 (6 bases). Per the germline V gene, CDR1 is SGHDT and CDR2 is YYEEEE. V lost 3 bases and J lost 6, with 9 bases in between. The CDR3 contains 13 residues. CDR3 nucleotides: TGTGCCAGCAGCTCGTGGGGGGCCGGGGAGCTGTTTTTT. Encoded protein: CASSSWGAGELFF.

The chain links TRBV6-5 to TRBJ1-2; 8 nucleotides match TRBD1. Germline loops: CDR1 MNHEY, CDR2 SVGAGI. The V segment lost 7 bases and the J segment 8 bases; nucleotides outside the gene matches: 6. The CDR3 is made up of 12 amino acids. The CDR3 is CASKRTGIGYTF. DNA of the CDR3: TGTGCCAGCAAGAGGACAGGGATCGGCTACACCTTC.

The J gene is TRBJ1-2, the V gene TRBV30; no firm D call. The V gene's germline CDR1 is GTSNPN and CDR2 SVGIG (reference sequence). The CDR3 sequence is 12 residues long. V was clipped by 5 bases and J by 8 bases, with 15 bases between them. The CDR3 here is CAWSSIGGGYTF. CDR3 nucleotide sequence: TGTGCCTGGTCCTCTATAGGAGGGGGCTACACCTTC.

V and J are TRBV11-2 and TRBJ2-3, with D unresolved. The CDR3 consists of 16 residues. The V gene's germline CDR1 is SGHAT and CDR2 FQNNGV. V was cut by 0 bases and J by 0 bases, with 10 bases left in between. The CDR3 DNA sequence: TGTGCCAGCAGCTTAGATTTCAGGTTTAGCACAGATACGCAGTATTTT. This sequence encodes CASSLDFRFSTDTQYF. Drawing the rest from reference TRBV11-2 and TRBJ2-3, the complete variable domain is EAGVAQSPRYKIIEKRQSVAFWCNPISGHATLYWYQQILGQGPKLLIQFQNNGVVDDSQLPKDRFSAERLKGVDSTLKIQPAKLEDSAVYLCASSLDFRFSTDTQYFGPGTRLTVL.

The chain has TRBV27 and TRBJ2-3, with D perhaps matching TRBD2 (5 bases). The CDR3 spans 15 residues. Deletions cut 1 base from V and 1 base from J, with 9 bases between. The V gene's germline CDR1 is MNHEY and CDR2 SMNVEV (reference sequence). The CDR3 loop reads CASSLYLARTDTQYF. The CDR3 DNA sequence: TGTGCCAGCAGTTTATACCTAGCTCGCACAGATACGCAGTATTTT.

This chain links TRBV5-1 with TRBJ2-2; TRBD1 aligns across 11 bases. Trimming removed 1 base from V and 6 bases from J; junction bases left unmatched: 5. The length of the CDR3 is 16 residues. CDR1 is SGHRS and CDR2 is YFSETQ in the germline V gene. CDR3 amino acids: CASSLKGGQGAGELFF. The CDR3 bases are TGCGCCAGCAGCTTGAAGGGGGGACAGGGGGCCGGGGAGCTGTTTTTT.

For the CDR3, the DNA is TGTGCCAGCAGCGCCGGGACAGCCGGGGCCAACGTCCTGACTTTC. It specifies CASSAGTAGANVLTF. The chain carries TRBV2 and TRBJ2-6, with TRBD1 matching 7 bases. Germline assignment: CDR1 SNHLY and CDR2 FYNNEI. Trimming cost V 6 bases and J 4 bases; bases outside gene matches: 6. The CDR3 covers 15 residues. Full variable domain (outside the CDR3, taken from reference TRBV2 and TRBJ2-6): EPEVTQTPSHQVTQMGQEVILRCVPISNHLYFYWYRQILGQKVEFLVSFYNNEISEKSEIFDDQFSVERPDGSNFTLKIRSTKLEDSAMYFCASSAGTAGANVLTFGAGSRLTVL.

The table lists this clone with a few counts. This sequence joins TRBV6-5 and TRBJ2-7, with 7 bases lining up with TRBD2. The CDR3 runs 16 residues. In germline, CDR1 is MNHEY, CDR2 SVGAGI. J gave up 6 bases and V 0 bases, and 11 bases lay outside the gene matches. The CDR3 sequence is CASSYSWTGWEGEQYF. The CDR3 DNA sequence: TGTGCCAGCAGTTACTCCTGGACTGGCTGGGAGGGCGAGCAGTACTTC.

The J gene is TRBJ1-4, the V gene TRBV6-1, with 8 bases fitting TRBD1. With 4 bases clipped from V and 8 bases from J, the junction kept 3 bases outside the gene matches. Germline V gene lookup returns CDR1 MNHNS and CDR2 SASEGT. The CDR3 runs 13 residues. In nucleotides, the CDR3 is TGTGCCAGCAGTGGGACAGGGAAGGAAAAACTGTTTTTT. Translating it yields CASSGTGKEKLFF.

The J gene is TRBJ1-1, the V gene TRBV2; TRBD1 matches 7 bases. V was clipped by 7 bases and J by 0 bases; unmatched bases: 8. The CDR3 loop spans 15 amino acids. Germline V CDR1 and CDR2: SNHLY, FYNNEI. CDR3 in amino acids: CASTSDRTMNTEAFF. The CDR3 DNA follows: TGTGCCAGCACATCGGACAGGACCATGAACACTGAAGCTTTCTTT.

This rearrangement joins TRBV6-5 to TRBJ2-3; D might be TRBD2 (7 bases). Germline V gives CDR1 MNHEY, CDR2 SVGAGI. V was pared by 6 bases and J by 6 bases, with 19 bases between. The CDR3 is 15 residues long. For the CDR3, the DNA is TGTGCCAGCAGCCCCCACGTAGGGGGAGGGGATACGCAGTATTTT. The encoded protein is CASSPHVGGGDTQYF.

The gene calls are TRBV11-2 and TRBJ2-7, with 7 nucleotides matching TRBD1. With 4 bases clipped from V and 2 bases from J, the junction kept 8 bases outside the gene matches. Germline-derived CDR1 and CDR2 are SGHAT and FQNNGV. This CDR3 spans 15 amino acids. In nucleotides, the CDR3 is TGTGCCAGCAGCTCCGTCCGGGACAGAACCTACGAGCAGTACTTC. It is translated as CASSSVRDRTYEQYF.

This sequence joins TRBV19 and TRBJ2-4; 7 bases fit TRBD1. V lost 8 bases to trimming and J lost 8 bases; unmatched junction nucleotides: 12. CDR3 length: 14 amino acids. Germline values: CDR1 LNHDA, CDR2 SQIVND (reference sequence). CDR3 DNA sequence: TGTGCCAGTTCCCGACAGGGCGAAGGGGACATTCAGTACTTC. Protein sequence: CASSRQGEGDIQYF.

This clone has more than one count but fewer than ten. The V and J genes are TRBV9 and TRBJ1-5; D might be TRBD1 (5 bases). V shed 1 base and J shed 4 bases, with 12 bases lying between them. CDR3 length: 15 residues. Germline CDR1 is SGDLS and CDR2 is YYNGEE. The CDR3 bases are TGTGCCAGCAGCGTATATCCGACAGTAAATCAGCCCCAGCATTTT. Protein sequence: CASSVYPTVNQPQHF.

The chain joins TRBV7-9 to TRBJ2-7, with TRBD1 identical over 8 bases. J was trimmed by 2 bases and V by 5 bases; bases with no gene match: 8. Per the germline V gene, CDR1 is SEHNR and CDR2 is FQNEAQ (reference sequence). CDR3 length equals 15 residues. The chain's CDR3 is CASSARTGIPYEQYF. CDR3 sequence (DNA): TGTGCCAGCAGCGCCCGGACAGGGATCCCCTACGAGCAGTACTTC.

This clone has a handful of counts. The V and J genes are TRBV9 and TRBJ2-7; D is perhaps TRBD2 (5 bases). Germline V gene sequence: CDR1 SGDLS, CDR2 YYNGEE. CDR3 length: 13 amino acids. V dropped 0 bases and J dropped 5 bases, with 9 bases sitting between them. As DNA, the CDR3 is TGTGCCAGCAGCGTAGCCCCTAGCAACGAGCAGTACTTC. Protein product: CASSVAPSNEQYF. The full variable domain, rest sourced from reference TRBV9 and TRBJ2-7, is DSGVTQTPKHLITATGQRVTLRCSPRSGDLSVYWYQQSLDQGLQFLIQYYNGEERAKGNILERFSAQQFPDLHSELNLSSLELGDSALYFCASSVAPSNEQYFGPGTRLTVT.

In this sample, this clone turned up a few times. J is TRBJ1-3 and V is TRBV4-1, with a tentative D call TRBD1 (5 bases). The CDR3 has 15 amino acids. V lost 7 bases, J lost 4 bases, and 17 bases lay in between. Germline values: CDR1 MGHRA, CDR2 YSYEKL. In nucleotides, the CDR3 is TGCGCCAGCACCCAGGGAGGGTCCTACGGAAACACCATATATTTT. It codes for CASTQGGSYGNTIYF.

This clone has just a few counts. The chain employs TRBV11-1 and TRBJ1-1, with D perhaps matching TRBD1 (5 bases). Germline CDR1 reads SGHAT; CDR2 reads FQDESV (reference sequence). CDR3 length equals 13 residues. V was pared by 5 bases and J by 1 base, with 8 bases between. The CDR3 bases are TGTGCCAGCAGCCTTCAGGGGAACACTGAAGCTTTCTTT. It specifies CASSLQGNTEAFF. Full variable domain (outside the CDR3, taken from reference TRBV11-1 and TRBJ1-1): EAEVAQSPRYKITEKSQAVAFWCDPISGHATLYWYRQILGQGPELLVQFQDESVVDDSQLPKDRFSAERLKGVDSTLKIQPAELGDSAMYLCASSLQGNTEAFFGQGTRLTVV.

The J gene is TRBJ2-5, the V gene TRBV7-6; 7 bases align to TRBD2. After removal of 3 bases from V and 3 bases from J, the junction contained 1 base not matched to a gene. Germline V CDR1 and CDR2: SGHVS, FNYEAQ. The CDR3 covers 13 residues. The CDR3 is CASSFGTKETQYF. The CDR3 coding sequence is TGTGCCAGCAGCTTTGGGACTAAAGAGACCCAGTACTTC.

The genes are TRBV4-1 and TRBJ1-2; no clear D. CDR3 length equals 14 residues. The germline V gene has CDR1 MGHRA and CDR2 YSYEKL. Between the trimmed V and J ends, which lost 1 base and 7 bases, there was a span of 13 bases. The CDR3, as DNA: TGCGCCAGCAGCCAAGTTGAGTTTTCGTCTGGCTACACCTTC. Translated: CASSQVEFSSGYTF.

This clone occurred a few times. The chain recombines TRBV23-1 with TRBJ2-3; D is uncertain. TRBV23-1 is an ORF, and what it does is uncertain. The CDR3 extends over 13 amino acids. The germline V and J ends were trimmed by 0 bases and 8 bases, with 9 bases remaining between them. The CDR3, as DNA: TGCGCCAGCAGTCAATCGTCCAGGCGTACGCAGTATTTT. Residues: CASSQSSRRTQYF.

V is TRBV27 and J is TRBJ1-2, with D possibly being TRBD1 (5 bases). Germline V lookup: CDR1 MNHEY, CDR2 SMNVEV (reference sequence). The CDR3 contains 13 residues. Between the trimmed V and J ends, which lost 3 bases and 6 bases, there was a span of 11 bases. Here the CDR3 DNA reads TGTGCCAGCAGTTTCGGCAGGGCGGATGGCTACACCTTC. This encodes CASSFGRADGYTF.

For this clone: One end of the junction is discordant with germline, which a read error may explain. The V gene is TRBV4-1, the J gene TRBJ1-3, with 7 bases identical to TRBD1. Germline assignment: CDR1 MGHRA and CDR2 YSYEKL. The CDR3 contains 16 residues. The CDR3 sequence is CASSQPTGSSGSTIYF. The DNA of the CDR3 is TGCGCCAGCAGCCAACCGACAGGGAGCTCTGGAAGCACCATATATTTT.

This chain connects TRBV18 to TRBJ2-7; a weak D match, TRBD1 (6 bases). Germline V gives CDR1 KGHSH, CDR2 LQKENI. Deletions cut 3 bases from V and 4 bases from J, with 22 bases between. This CDR3 is 17 amino acids long. CDR3 region: CASSPNAVGPGAYEQYF. The CDR3 nucleotides read TGTGCCAGCTCACCGAATGCTGTGGGCCCAGGGGCATACGAGCAGTACTTC.

The rearrangement uses TRBV4-1 and TRBJ1-2; D might be TRBD1 (6 bases). CDR1 MGHRA and CDR2 YSYEKL come from the germline V gene. With 0 bases removed from V and 8 bases from J, the gap between germline ends came to 19 bases. The CDR3 is made up of 16 amino acids. The CDR3 loop is CASSQDGTGNPKGYTF. DNA for the CDR3: TGCGCCAGCAGCCAAGATGGAACAGGGAACCCAAAGGGCTACACCTTC.

V gene TRBV19 combines with J gene TRBJ2-4; no clear D gene. The CDR3 spans 15 residues. CDR1 LNHDA and CDR2 SQIVND come from the germline V gene (reference sequence). Between the trimmed V and J ends, which lost 3 bases and 0 bases, there was a span of 9 bases. The CDR3 DNA sequence: TGTGCCAGTAGTATGGGCAGCAGAGCCAAAAACATTCAGTACTTC. Encoded protein: CASSMGSRAKNIQYF.

V and J are TRBV5-1 and TRBJ2-7; TRBD2 matches at 8 bases. The CDR3 is 15 residues long. CDR1 and CDR2 (germline): SGHRS, YFSETQ. V was clipped by 2 bases and J by 2 bases; unmatched bases: 6. DNA of the CDR3: TGCGCCAGCAGCTTCCTAGCGGGCAATACCTACGAGCAGTACTTC. Translation: CASSFLAGNTYEQYF. Variable domain in full (rest from reference TRBV5-1 and TRBJ2-7): KAGVTQTPRYLIKTRGQQVTLSCSPISGHRSVSWYQQTPGQGLQFLFEYFSETQRNKGNFPGRFSGRQFSNSRSEMNVSTLELGDSALYLCASSFLAGNTYEQYFGPGTRLTVT.

This clone was observed a handful of times. V and J are TRBV7-9 and TRBJ1-4, with a tentative D call TRBD1 (6 bases). The germline gives CDR1 SEHNR, CDR2 FQNEAQ (reference sequence). The CDR3 has 11 residues. V lost 9 bases and J lost 10, with 12 bases in between. The CDR3 coding sequence is TGTGCCAGTGGGATAGGGGGAAAACTGTTTTTT. This codes for CASGIGGKLFF.

The V gene is TRBV7-6, the J gene TRBJ1-1; D possibly corresponds to TRBD1 (5 bases). Trimming left V 4 bases short and J 5 bases short, with 11 bases between. CDR1 is SGHVS and CDR2 is FNYEAQ in the germline V gene. CDR3 length equals 13 residues. The DNA for the CDR3 is TGTGCCAGCAGCTGGGGCCGGGGGACTGAAGCTTTCTTT. Translation: CASSWGRGTEAFF. The whole variable domain, remainder taken from reference TRBV7-6 and TRBJ1-1, is GAGVSQSPRYKVTKRGQDVALRCDPISGHVSLYWYRQALGQGPEFLTYFNYEAQQDKSGLPNDRFSAERPEGSISTLTIQRTEQRDSAMYRCASSWGRGTEAFFGQGTRLTVV.